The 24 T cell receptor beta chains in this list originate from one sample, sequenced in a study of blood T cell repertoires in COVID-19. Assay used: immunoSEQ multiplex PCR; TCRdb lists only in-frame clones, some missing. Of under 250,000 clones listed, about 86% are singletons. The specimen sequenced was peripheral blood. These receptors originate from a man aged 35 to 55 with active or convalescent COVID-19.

CDR3 DNA: TGCAGTGCTAGTACCGGGACAACGAAGGGAAACACCATATATTTT. It translates to CSASTGTTKGNTIYF. The rearrangement joins TRBV20-1 to TRBJ1-3, with D perhaps matching TRBD1 (6 bases). The CDR3 runs to 15 residues. The V end lost 3 bases, the J end lost 4 bases, and 16 bases lay between the germline ends. Germline V CDR1 and CDR2: DFQATT, SNEGSKA (reference sequence).

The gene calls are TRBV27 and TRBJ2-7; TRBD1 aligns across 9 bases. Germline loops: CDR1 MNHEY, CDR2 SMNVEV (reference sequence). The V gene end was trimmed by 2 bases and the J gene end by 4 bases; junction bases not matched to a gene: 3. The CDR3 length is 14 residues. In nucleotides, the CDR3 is TGTGCCAGCAGTTTAGGGGACAGGGCTTACGAGCAGTACTTC. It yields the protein CASSLGDRAYEQYF.

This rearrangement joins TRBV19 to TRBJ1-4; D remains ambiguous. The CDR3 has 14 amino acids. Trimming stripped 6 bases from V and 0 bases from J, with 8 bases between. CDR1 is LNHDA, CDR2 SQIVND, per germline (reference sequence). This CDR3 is CASSPQPTNEKLFF. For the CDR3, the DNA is TGTGCCAGTAGCCCACAGCCAACTAATGAAAAACTGTTTTTT.

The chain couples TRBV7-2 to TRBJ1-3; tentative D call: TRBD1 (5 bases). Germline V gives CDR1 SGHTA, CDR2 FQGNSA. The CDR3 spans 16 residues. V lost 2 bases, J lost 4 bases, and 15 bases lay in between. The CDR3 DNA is TGTGCCAGCAGCTTAAGGCAAGGGGCGAAAGGAAACACCATATATTTT. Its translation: CASSLRQGAKGNTIYF. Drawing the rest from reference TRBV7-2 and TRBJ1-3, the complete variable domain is GAGVSQSPSNKVTEKGKDVELRCDPISGHTALYWYRQSLGQGLEFLIYFQGNSAPDKSGLPSDRFSAERTGGSVSTLTIQRTQQEDSAVYLCASSLRQGAKGNTIYFGEGSWLTVV.

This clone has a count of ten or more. For the CDR3, the DNA is TGTGCCTTTGCCAAGTCAGGTGGCACTGAAGCTTTCTTT. Translation gives CAFAKSGGTEAFF. The chain couples TRBV30 to TRBJ1-1; D not resolved. The V gene lost 7 bases and the J gene lost 4 bases, with 16 bases spanning the gap. The germline V gene encodes CDR1 GTSNPN and CDR2 SVGIG (reference sequence). The CDR3 is 13 amino acids.

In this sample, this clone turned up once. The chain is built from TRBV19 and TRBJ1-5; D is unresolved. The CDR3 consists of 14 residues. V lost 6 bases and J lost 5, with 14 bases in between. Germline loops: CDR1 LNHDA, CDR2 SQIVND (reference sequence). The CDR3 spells CASSSDWRDQPQHF. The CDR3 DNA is TGTGCCAGTAGCTCAGACTGGCGGGATCAGCCCCAGCATTTT.

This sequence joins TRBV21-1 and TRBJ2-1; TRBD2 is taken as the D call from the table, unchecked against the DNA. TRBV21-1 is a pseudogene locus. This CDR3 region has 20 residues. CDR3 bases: TGTGCCAGCTCTGGCGACCGGGACAGGGAAACTAGCGGGGACTACAATGAGCAGTTCTTC. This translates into CASSGDRDRETSGDYNEQFF.

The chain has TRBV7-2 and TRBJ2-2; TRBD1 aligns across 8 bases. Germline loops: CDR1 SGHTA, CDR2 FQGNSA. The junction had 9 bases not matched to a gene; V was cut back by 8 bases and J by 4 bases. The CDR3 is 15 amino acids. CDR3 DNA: TGTGCCAGCTTTACAGGGGGAGGTAGCACCGGGGAGCTGTTTTTT. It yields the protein CASFTGGGSTGELFF. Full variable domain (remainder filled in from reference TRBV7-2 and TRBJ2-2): GAGVSQSPSNKVTEKGKDVELRCDPISGHTALYWYRQSLGQGLEFLIYFQGNSAPDKSGLPSDRFSAERTGGSVSTLTIQRTQQEDSAVYLCASFTGGGSTGELFFGEGSRLTVL.

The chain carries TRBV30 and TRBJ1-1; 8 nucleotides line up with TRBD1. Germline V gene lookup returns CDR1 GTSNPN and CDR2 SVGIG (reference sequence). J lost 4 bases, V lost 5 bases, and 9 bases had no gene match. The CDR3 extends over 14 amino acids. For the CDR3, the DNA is TGTGCCTGGTGGGGGGGGCAGGGGGCCACTGAAGCTTTCTTT. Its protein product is CAWWGGQGATEAFF.

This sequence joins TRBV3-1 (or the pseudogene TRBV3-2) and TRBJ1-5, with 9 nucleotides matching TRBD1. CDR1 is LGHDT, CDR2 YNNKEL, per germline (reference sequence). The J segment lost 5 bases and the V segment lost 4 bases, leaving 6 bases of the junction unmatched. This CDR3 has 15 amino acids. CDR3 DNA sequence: TGTGCCAGCAGCCCCGGACAGGGGTTCCATCAGCCCCAGCATTTT. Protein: CASSPGQGFHQPQHF.

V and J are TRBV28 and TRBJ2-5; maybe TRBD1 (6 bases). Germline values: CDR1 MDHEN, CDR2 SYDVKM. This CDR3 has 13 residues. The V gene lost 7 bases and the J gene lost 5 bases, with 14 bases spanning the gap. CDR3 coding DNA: TGTGCCAGCAACACAGGGCCTGCGGAGACCCAGTACTTC. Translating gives CASNTGPAETQYF.

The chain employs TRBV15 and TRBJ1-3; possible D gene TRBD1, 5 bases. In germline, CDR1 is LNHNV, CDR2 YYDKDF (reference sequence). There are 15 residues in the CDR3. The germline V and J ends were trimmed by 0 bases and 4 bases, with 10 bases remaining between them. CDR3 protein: CATSRDQGPGNTIYF. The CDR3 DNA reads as TGTGCCACCAGCAGAGATCAGGGCCCCGGAAACACCATATATTTT.

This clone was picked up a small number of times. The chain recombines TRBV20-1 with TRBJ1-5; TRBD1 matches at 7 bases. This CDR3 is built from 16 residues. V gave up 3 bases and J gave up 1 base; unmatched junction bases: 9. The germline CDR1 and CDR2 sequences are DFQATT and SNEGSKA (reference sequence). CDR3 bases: TGCAGTGCTAGTTTAGGAGGGGGCAGGAGCAATCAGCCCCAGCATTTT. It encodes CSASLGGGRSNQPQHF.

CDR3 sequence reads: CASTLAGGPGPTDTQYF. The CDR3 nucleotides are TGTGCCAGCACGCTAGCGGGGGGGCCAGGGCCCACAGATACGCAGTATTTT. The chain carries TRBV7-2 and TRBJ2-3; TRBD2 matches at 12 bases. Germline CDR1 SGHTA, CDR2 FQGNSA. CDR3 length: 17 residues. With V trimmed by 7 bases and J by 2 bases, 10 bases remained unmatched. Combining the CDR3 with reference TRBV7-2 and TRBJ2-3 gives the whole variable domain GAGVSQSPSNKVTEKGKDVELRCDPISGHTALYWYRQSLGQGLEFLIYFQGNSAPDKSGLPSDRFSAERTGGSVSTLTIQRTQQEDSAVYLCASTLAGGPGPTDTQYFGPGTRLTVL.

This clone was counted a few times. CDR3 nucleotide sequence: TGTGCCAGCACCCCCCCGTCCCAGCATTTT. This gives the protein CASTPPSQHF. This sequence joins TRBV5-6 and TRBJ1-5; D ambiguous. V lost 6 bases and J lost 11, with 9 bases in between. The CDR3 length is 10 residues. CDR1 is SGHDT and CDR2 is YYEEEE in the germline V gene.

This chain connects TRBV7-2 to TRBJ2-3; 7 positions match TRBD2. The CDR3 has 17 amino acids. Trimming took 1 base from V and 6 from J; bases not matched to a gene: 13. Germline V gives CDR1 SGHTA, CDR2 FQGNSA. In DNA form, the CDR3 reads TGTGCCAGCAGCTTAGTGGCTAGCGGTGTAATTAGGGATACGCAGTATTTT. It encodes CASSLVASGVIRDTQYF.

CDR3 protein: CASSPVGGQGLNEQYF. CDR3 coding DNA: TGTGCCAGCTCACCTGTGGGGGGACAGGGTCTCAACGAGCAGTACTTC. The V gene is TRBV18, the J gene TRBJ2-7; 9 bases map to TRBD1. From germline, CDR1 is KGHSH and CDR2 LQKENI. Trimming cost V 3 bases and J 5 bases; bases outside gene matches: 11. The CDR3 covers 16 residues.

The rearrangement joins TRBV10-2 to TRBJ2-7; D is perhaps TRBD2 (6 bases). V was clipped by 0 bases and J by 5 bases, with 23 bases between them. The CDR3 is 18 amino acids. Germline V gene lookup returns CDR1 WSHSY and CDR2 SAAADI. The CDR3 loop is CASSESGSGHGIVHEQYF. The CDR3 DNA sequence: TGCGCCAGCAGTGAGTCGGGTAGCGGCCATGGAATCGTCCACGAGCAGTACTTC.

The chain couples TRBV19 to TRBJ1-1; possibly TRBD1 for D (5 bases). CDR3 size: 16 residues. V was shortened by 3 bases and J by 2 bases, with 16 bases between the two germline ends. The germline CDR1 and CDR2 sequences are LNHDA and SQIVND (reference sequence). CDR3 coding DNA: TGTGCCAGTAGTATCGCGGCAGGGAGGGAAAACACTGAAGCTTTCTTT. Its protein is CASSIAAGRENTEAFF. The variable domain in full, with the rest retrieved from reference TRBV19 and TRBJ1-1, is DGGITQSPKYLFRKEGQNVTLSCEQNLNHDAMYWYRQDPGQGLRLIYYSQIVNDFQKGDIAEGYSVSREKKESFPLTVTSAQKNPTAFYLCASSIAAGRENTEAFFGQGTRLTVV.

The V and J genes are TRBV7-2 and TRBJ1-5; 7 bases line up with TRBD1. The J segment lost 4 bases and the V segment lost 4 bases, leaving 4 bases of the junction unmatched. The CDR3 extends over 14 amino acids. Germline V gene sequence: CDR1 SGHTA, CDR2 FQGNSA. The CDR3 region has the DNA TGTGCCAGCAGCTCGACAGGGTATAATCAGCCCCAGCATTTT. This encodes CASSSTGYNQPQHF. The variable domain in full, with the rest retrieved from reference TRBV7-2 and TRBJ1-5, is GAGVSQSPSNKVTEKGKDVELRCDPISGHTALYWYRQSLGQGLEFLIYFQGNSAPDKSGLPSDRFSAERTGGSVSTLTIQRTQQEDSAVYLCASSSTGYNQPQHFGDGTRLSIL.

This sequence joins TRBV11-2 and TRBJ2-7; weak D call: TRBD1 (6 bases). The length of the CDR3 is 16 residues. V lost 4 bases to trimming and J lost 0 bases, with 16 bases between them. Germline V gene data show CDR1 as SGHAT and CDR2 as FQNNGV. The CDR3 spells CASSSPGAGVSYEQYF. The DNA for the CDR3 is TGTGCCAGCAGCTCACCCGGGGCAGGGGTCTCCTACGAGCAGTACTTC. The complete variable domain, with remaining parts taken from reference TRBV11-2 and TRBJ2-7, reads EAGVAQSPRYKIIEKRQSVAFWCNPISGHATLYWYQQILGQGPKLLIQFQNNGVVDDSQLPKDRFSAERLKGVDSTLKIQPAKLEDSAVYLCASSSPGAGVSYEQYFGPGTRLTVT.

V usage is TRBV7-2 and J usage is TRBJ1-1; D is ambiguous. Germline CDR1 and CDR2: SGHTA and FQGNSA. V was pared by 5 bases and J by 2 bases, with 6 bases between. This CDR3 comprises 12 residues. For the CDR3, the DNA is TGTGCCAGCAGCCAATCAAACACTGAAGCTTTCTTT. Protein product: CASSQSNTEAFF.

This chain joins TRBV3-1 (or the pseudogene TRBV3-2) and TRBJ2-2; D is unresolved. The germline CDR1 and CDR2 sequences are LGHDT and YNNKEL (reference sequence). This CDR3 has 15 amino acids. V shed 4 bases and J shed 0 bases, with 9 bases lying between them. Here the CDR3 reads CASSLLAPNTGELFF. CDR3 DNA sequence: TGTGCCAGCAGCCTTTTGGCCCCGAACACCGGGGAGCTGTTTTTT.

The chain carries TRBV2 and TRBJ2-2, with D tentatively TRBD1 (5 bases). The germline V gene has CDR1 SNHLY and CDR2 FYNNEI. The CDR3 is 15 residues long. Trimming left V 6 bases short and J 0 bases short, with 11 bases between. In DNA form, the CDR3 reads TGTGCCAGCAGGCTGGACACCCCGAACACCGGGGAGCTGTTTTTT. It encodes CASRLDTPNTGELFF.